This T cell receptor beta chain was identified in a study of T cells after yellow fever vaccination. The study's findings and limits: A weaker but faster secondary response was observed, peaking on day 5 versus 15. Reappearance after the booster was seen for most primary-vaccination clones, at approximately 97% CD4 and about 90% CD8.

TCRdb independently ran MiXCR on the 5' RACE reads; one entry per CDR3 protein. The profile shows some 340,000 distinct CDR3 sequences, about 4% of them singletons. This clonotype was recorded a few times. Antigen: not known. The CDR3 spans 14 residues. V was clipped by 3 bases and J by 8 bases, with 16 bases between them. The germline V gene has CDR1 SGHAT and CDR2 FQDESV (reference sequence). The chain combines TRBV11-1 with TRBJ1-2, with D tentatively TRBD1 (5 bases). This sample comprised PBMCs, obtained 5 days after the yellow fever booster vaccination. The sequence derives from a young man who received the YFV17D yellow fever vaccine. CDR3 loop: CASSFGTLIGGYTF. Written as DNA, the CDR3 is TGTGCCAGCAGCTTCGGGACCTTAATCGGCGGCTACACCTTC.